A selection of T cell receptor beta chains follows, all from one sample in a study of patients and donors after allogeneic stem cell transplantation. TCRdb passed the RT-PCR reads through MiXCR, listing each CDR3 protein once. The sample includes about 960,000 distinct CDR3 sequences, 15% to 20% of them seen just once. What was sequenced was blood, either unsorted or a sorted T cell fraction (not recorded which). These TCRs come from a human donor who was either an allogeneic HSCT recipient or a stem cell or donor lymphocyte infusion donor (not recorded which). It is not recorded whose cells these are; they may come from a transplant donor. Each CDR3 is given with its conserved first and last residue. Fields, in order: clone size, J gene, V gene, D gene, CDR3 DNA, CDR3 protein. The D gene is left open where the match is weak. Expanded clones get a size class; other rows say once, few or many, or leave the size out.

size: few; J: TRBJ1-4; V: TRBV4-1; D: TRBD1; DNA: TGCGCCAGCCGATATGTAGGGGGCAATGAAAAACTGTTTTTT; CDR3: CASRYVGGNEKLFF
size: few; J: TRBJ2-5; V: TRBV27; D: TRBD2; DNA: TGTGCCAGCAGTCTCTTCCGACTAGCGGGGGACCGACGGGAGACCCAGTACTTC; CDR3: CASSLFRLAGDRRETQYF
size: .; J: TRBJ1-1; V: TRBV25-1; D: .; DNA: TGTGCCAGCACGCGGTTTTCCGATACTGAAGCTTTCTTT; CDR3: CASTRFSDTEAFF
size: .; J: TRBJ2-4; V: TRBV4-2; D: .; DNA: TGTGCCAGCAGCCCTCCCAACGACCCGAACATTCAGTACTTC; CDR3: CASSPPNDPNIQYF
size: many; J: TRBJ2-1; V: TRBV12-3/TRBV12-4; D: TRBD1; DNA: TGTGCCAGCACCAACTGGGACAGGGAAAGGGAGAATGAGCAGTTCTTC; CDR3: CASTNWDRERENEQFF
size: few; J: TRBJ1-6; V: TRBV7-8; D: .; DNA: TGTGCCAGCAGCTTGGCTGAATCACCCCTCCACTTT; CDR3: CASSLAESPLHF
size: few; J: TRBJ2-7; V: TRBV12-3/TRBV12-4; D: TRBD1; DNA: TGTGCCAGCAGCCCGGGACAGGGGCGCAAGCAGTACTTC; CDR3: CASSPGQGRKQYF
size: many; J: TRBJ1-1; V: TRBV5-1; D: .; DNA: TGCGCCAGCAGCTTGTGGCAGGATGCGGCTGAAGCTTTCTTT; CDR3: CASSLWQDAAEAFF
size: .; J: TRBJ2-3; V: TRBV12-3/TRBV12-4; D: TRBD2; DNA: TGTGCCAGCAGCTCCGCAACCGGGACTAGCGGGACAGATACGCAGTATTTT; CDR3: CASSSATGTSGTDTQYF
size: many; J: TRBJ2-2; V: TRBV12-3/TRBV12-4; D: TRBD1; DNA: TGTGCCAGCAGCACCGGGACAGGGTACAGGGAGCTGTTTTTT; CDR3: CASSTGTGYRELFF
size: .; J: TRBJ2-7; V: TRBV7-8; D: TRBD2; DNA: TGTGCAGCGGGAGGTTCCTACGAGCAGTACTTC; CDR3: CAAGGSYEQYF
size: few; J: TRBJ2-4; V: TRBV7-2; D: .; DNA: TGTGCCAGCAGCTTAATCCCCAAAGCCAAAAACATTCAGTACTTC; CDR3: CASSLIPKAKNIQYF
size: few; J: TRBJ2-7; V: TRBV7-2; D: TRBD1; DNA: TGTGCCAGCAGCTCCCGGACAGGGGGCGGATACGAGCAGTACTTC; CDR3: CASSSRTGGGYEQYF
size: few; J: TRBJ1-5; V: TRBV2; D: TRBD1; DNA: TGTGCCAGCAGTGAACTATGGACAGGGGGTCTTCAGCCCCAGCATTTT; CDR3: CASSELWTGGLQPQHF
size: .; J: TRBJ2-3; V: TRBV9; D: TRBD2; DNA: TGTGCCAGCAGCGTAGGGACTAGCGGGAGAATTGATACGCAGTATTTT; CDR3: CASSVGTSGRIDTQYF
size: few; J: TRBJ1-2; V: TRBV20-1; D: TRBD1; DNA: TGCAGTGCTAGAGCTCACTTAAAATCTACAGGGGGTGACCTCTATGGCTACACCTTC; CDR3: CSARAHLKSTGGDLYGYTF
size: many; J: TRBJ2-7; V: TRBV28; D: .; DNA: TGTGCCAGCAGCACCCCCCCCTACGAGCAGTACTTC; CDR3: CASSTPPYEQYF
size: .; J: TRBJ2-7; V: TRBV12-3/TRBV12-4; D: .; DNA: TGTGCCAGCAGCCTCTTCGGCGAGACCGAGCAGTACTTC; CDR3: CASSLFGETEQYF
size: few; J: TRBJ2-1; V: TRBV20-1; D: TRBD2; DNA: TGCAGTGCTAGTTCGGCTAGCGGTAATTGGAATGAGCAGTTCTTC; CDR3: CSASSASGNWNEQFF
size: .; J: TRBJ1-3; V: TRBV20-1; D: .; DNA: TGCAGTGCTAGCAAGGGGATGGGAGGAAACACCATATATTTT; CDR3: CSASKGMGGNTIYF
size: once; J: TRBJ2-2; V: TRBV7-6; D: .; DNA: TGTGCCAGCAGCTTCACTCGACAGTATGGCGGGGAGCTGTTTTTT; CDR3: CASSFTRQYGGELFF
size: many; J: TRBJ2-1; V: TRBV2; D: .; DNA: TGTGCCAGGGGGGACCTCCTCGGCGGTGAGCAGTTCTTC; CDR3: CARGDLLGGEQFF
size: .; J: TRBJ2-1; V: TRBV11-3; D: .; DNA: TGTGCCAGCAGCTCCAACCCAAACAATGAGCAGTTCTTC; CDR3: CASSSNPNNEQFF
size: .; J: TRBJ2-5; V: TRBV4-2; D: TRBD2; DNA: TGTGCCAGCAGCCAAGACGGGGGGTTCCAAGAGACCCAGTACTTC; CDR3: CASSQDGGFQETQYF
size: .; J: TRBJ2-2; V: TRBV5-1; D: TRBD1; DNA: TGCGCCAGCAGGATACCGGGACAGGGGAACACCGGGGAGCTGTTTTTT; CDR3: CASRIPGQGNTGELFF
size: few; J: TRBJ2-1; V: TRBV11-2; D: .; DNA: TGTGCCAGCAGCTTAGGTGGGGGGACAGTCCTGAACTGGGGTTACAATGAGCAGTTCTTC; CDR3: CASSLGGGTVLNWGYNEQFF
size: .; J: TRBJ2-7; V: TRBV20-1; D: .; DNA: TGCAGTGCTAGCGGGAGAAGCTACGAGCAGTACTTC; CDR3: CSASGRSYEQYF
size: .; J: TRBJ2-5; V: TRBV25-1; D: .; DNA: TGTGCCAGCAGTAGACTAGGTCGGCCCCAAGAGACCCAGTACTTC; CDR3: CASSRLGRPQETQYF
size: many; J: TRBJ1-1; V: TRBV12-3/TRBV12-4; D: .; DNA: TGTGCCAGCAGTTTCTCCCACGGGGGTTTGGCTTTCTTT; CDR3: CASSFSHGGLAFF
size: few; J: TRBJ2-7; V: TRBV28; D: .; DNA: TGTGCCAGCAGCGAGGGGGGAGAATCCTACGAGCAGTACTTC; CDR3: CASSEGGESYEQYF
size: many; J: TRBJ2-2; V: TRBV12-3/TRBV12-4; D: .; DNA: TGTGCCAGCAGCCTCGACTCCGGGGAGCTGTTTTTT; CDR3: CASSLDSGELFF
size: .; J: TRBJ2-1; V: TRBV7-9; D: TRBD2; DNA: TGTGCCAGCAGCATGACTAGCGGGGTCCTTCCCTTTGAGCAGTTCTTC; CDR3: CASSMTSGVLPFEQFF
size: once; J: TRBJ2-1; V: TRBV7-3; D: .; DNA: TGTGCCCGGGGGACCTACCCTTACAATGAGCAGTTCTTC; CDR3: CARGTYPYNEQFF
size: .; J: TRBJ1-2; V: TRBV5-1; D: .; DNA: TGCGCCAGCAGCCCCTTTTTGGTGGAGGGGTCTGGCTACACCTTC; CDR3: CASSPFLVEGSGYTF
size: .; J: TRBJ1-1; V: TRBV6-1; D: .; DNA: TGTGCCAGCAGTGGGCCGGGGCCGAACACTGAAGCTTTCTTT; CDR3: CASSGPGPNTEAFF
size: .; J: TRBJ2-5; V: TRBV6-1; D: .; DNA: TGTGCCAGCAGGGTTAGGCCTCAAGAGACCCAGTACTTC; CDR3: CASRVRPQETQYF
size: many; J: TRBJ1-3; V: TRBV7-9; D: TRBD1; DNA: TGTGCCAGCAGCTTAGCACCCAGGGGGATCGGAAACACCATATATTTT; CDR3: CASSLAPRGIGNTIYF
size: few; J: TRBJ2-2; V: TRBV3-1; D: .; DNA: TGTGCCAGCAGCCAAGATCCGGGGTCAGCCGGGGAGCTGTTTTTT; CDR3: CASSQDPGSAGELFF
size: .; J: TRBJ2-7; V: TRBV6-2/TRBV6-3; D: .; DNA: TGTGCCAGCAGTTACAGTTTCTTAACCTACGAGCAGTACTTC; CDR3: CASSYSFLTYEQYF
size: few; J: TRBJ1-2; V: TRBV25-1; D: .; DNA: TGTGCCAGCAGGTCAACAGCATACTATGGCTACACCTTC; CDR3: CASRSTAYYGYTF
size: .; J: TRBJ2-1; V: TRBV24-1; D: TRBD2; DNA: TGTGCCACCAGTGATCCGGGACTAGCGGGGTACAATGAGCAGTTCTTC; CDR3: CATSDPGLAGYNEQFF
size: few; J: TRBJ2-5; V: TRBV6-5; D: .; DNA: TGTGCCAGCAGTTACTCGGGGCAGCCCCAGGACCAGTACTTC; CDR3: CASSYSGQPQDQYF
size: .; J: TRBJ2-1; V: TRBV5-1; D: TRBD1; DNA: TGCACCAGCAGCTGGACAGGGGTTATCTACAATGAGCAGTTCTTC; CDR3: CTSSWTGVIYNEQFF
size: few; J: TRBJ2-2; V: TRBV12-3/TRBV12-4; D: TRBD2; DNA: TGTGCCAGCAGTTTTAGCGGGAGGGCGAACGGGGAGCTGTTTTTT; CDR3: CASSFSGRANGELFF
size: .; J: TRBJ2-1; V: TRBV12-3/TRBV12-4; D: TRBD2; DNA: TGTGCCAGCAGTTTATTGGGACTAGCTCCCAATGAGCAGTTCTTC; CDR3: CASSLLGLAPNEQFF
size: few; J: TRBJ1-2; V: TRBV18; D: .; DNA: TGTGCCAGCTCACCACCACAAAACTATGGCTACACCTTC; CDR3: CASSPPQNYGYTF
size: .; J: TRBJ1-2; V: TRBV18; D: .; DNA: TGTGCCAGCTCACCCGCCGACGGATCCTATGGCTACACCTTC; CDR3: CASSPADGSYGYTF